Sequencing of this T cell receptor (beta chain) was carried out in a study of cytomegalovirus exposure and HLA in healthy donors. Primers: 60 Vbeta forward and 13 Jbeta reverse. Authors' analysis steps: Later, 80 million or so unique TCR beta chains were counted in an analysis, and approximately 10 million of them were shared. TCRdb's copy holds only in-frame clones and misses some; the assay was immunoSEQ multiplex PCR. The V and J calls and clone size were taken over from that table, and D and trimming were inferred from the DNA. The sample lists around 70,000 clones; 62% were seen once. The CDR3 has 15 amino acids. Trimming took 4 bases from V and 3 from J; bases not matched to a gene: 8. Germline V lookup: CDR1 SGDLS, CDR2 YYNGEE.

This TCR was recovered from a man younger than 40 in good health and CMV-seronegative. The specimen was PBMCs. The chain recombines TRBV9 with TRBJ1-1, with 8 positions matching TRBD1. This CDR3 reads CASSPMQGADTEAFF. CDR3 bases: TGTGCCAGCAGCCCTATGCAGGGGGCGGACACTGAAGCTTTCTTT.